This entry describes one T cell receptor beta chain. The sample originates from a study of blood T cell repertoires in COVID-19. Per the original data handling: By means of reference gene primer amplification, nucleated cell counts were estimated. Sequenced by immunoSEQ multiplex PCR; TCRdb stores in-frame clones only, minus some. V and J calls and clone size are copied from that table; D and trimming were computed from the DNA. This sample carries 270,000 or so clones, approximately 91% of them seen once, and the ten largest clones take less than 0.95%. The V and J ends lost 4 bases and 7 bases respectively, with 14 bases between them. This CDR3 spans 13 amino acids.

This TCR was recovered from a woman aged 40 to 50 who had recovered from COVID-19. The sample consisted of peripheral blood. The chain joins TRBV12-3 or TRBV12-4 to TRBJ2-7, with D possibly being TRBD1 (6 bases). The CDR3 DNA sequence: TGTGCCAGCAGTTCGACTTACAGGGATGAGCAGTACTTC. Translation gives CASSSTYRDEQYF.